A few counts support the clone carrying this T cell receptor (beta chain). Its antigen is as yet unknown. Oncomine TCR Beta short-read sequencing was applied to DNA from cultured CD4+ T cells. TCRdb processed the PCR reads anew with MiXCR; each CDR3 protein has one entry. The table includes about 18,000 distinct CDR3 sequences, around 50% detected once. Treatment of the sample: approximately 9-day PBMC culture with coronavirus spike peptide pools or control peptides (ViraFEST assay). ViraFEST sequenced TCRs after peptide-pool expansion of antigen-specific T cells. Culture proceeded for about 10 days, and CD4+ T cells were then isolated by negative selection. The data were taken from a study of vaccination and CD4 T cells after COVID-19. Germline V gives CDR1 SEHNR, CDR2 FQNEAQ (reference sequence). The CDR3 spans 18 residues. V was shortened by 1 base and J by 9 bases, with 28 bases between the two germline ends.

This sequence joins TRBV7-9 and TRBJ2-7; D remains ambiguous. Sequenced material: CD4+ T cells from blood, cultured in vitro. The TCR comes from a human donor who had recovered from COVID-19. CDR3 in amino acids: CASSLGDATDDPHGWQYF. As DNA, the CDR3 is TGTGCCAGCAGCTTAGGGGATGCGACGGATGATCCCCACGGGTGGCAGTACTTC.